Presented here are 3 T cell receptor beta chains from one specimen sequenced in a study of human T cells and chemical hapten exposure (dated by TCRdb to the early 2020s). The protocol used for the library was RACE. Sequencing was carried out with a NextSeq 500. TCRdb trimmed the raw reads at Q25, called clones with MiXCR and kept productive beta chains. Entries are consolidated by CDR3 protein sequence, retaining the most common genes and DNA. This sample lists approximately 52,000 distinct CDR3 sequences; roughly a tenth were detected once. 11% to 15% of the sample comes from the top ten. What this sample's time point label stands for: pre-sensitization, week 0. The treatment or condition label of this sample denotes: therapeutic diphenylcyclopropenone sensitization with weekly scalp DPC. The specimen comprised whole blood, sampled in connection with sensitization to the hapten diphenylcyclopropenone (DPC). These receptors originate from a woman in her thirties or forties with alopecia areata. Some clones in this sample may be carry-over from other donors' samples.

This clonotype came up many times. This chain links TRBV12-3 or TRBV12-4 with TRBJ2-3; D gene uncertain. CDR3 length: 12 residues. V lost 7 bases, J lost 5 bases, and 10 bases lay in between. CDR3 amino acids: CASTNRGDTQYF. CDR3 bases: TGTGCCAGCACCAATAGAGGAGATACGCAGTATTTT.

Ten or more counts support this clonotype. V usage is TRBV6-5 and J usage is TRBJ2-2; D assignment may be TRBD1 or TRBD2 (6 bases each). The V end lost 8 bases, the J end lost 2 bases, and 15 bases lay between the germline ends. Germline V CDR1 and CDR2: MNHEY, SVGAGI. The CDR3 contains 15 residues. CDR3 loop: CASGGTPTNTGELFF. The DNA of the CDR3 is TGTGCCAGCGGCGGGACACCAACTAACACCGGGGAGCTGTTTTTT.

This clonotype came up a few times. This rearrangement joins TRBV12-3 or TRBV12-4 to TRBJ1-6; D possibly corresponds to TRBD1 (6 bases). V was clipped by 6 bases and J by 10 bases, with 16 bases between them. The CDR3 is 14 residues long. In nucleotides, the CDR3 is TGTGCCAGCAGGATGACAGGCGAAGGATCACCCCTCCACTTT. Translating gives CASRMTGEGSPLHF.